Listed below are T cell receptor beta chains from one sample, sequenced in a study of human T cells and chemical hapten exposure. A single record per CDR3 protein comes from TCRdb applying MiXCR to the 5' RACE reads. The data contain approximately 150,000 distinct CDR3 sequences, around 4.1% of them singletons. The receptors stem from a female donor in good health. CDR3s include the opening cysteine and the closing phenylalanine or tryptophan. The D gene is left open where the match is weak. Clone size is stated in some rows and not others, as once, few, many or a class when expanded.

j_call,v_call,d_call,clone_size,cdr3_nt,cdr3_aa
TRBJ2-3,TRBV11-2,-,many,TGTGCCAGCAGCATCGGACAGAACACAGATACGCAGTATTTT,CASSIGQNTDTQYF
TRBJ1-5,TRBV7-2,-,many,TGTGCCAGCAGCCCGCTGTGGGGCGGGGGGCAGCCCCAGCATTTT,CASSPLWGGGQPQHF
TRBJ2-3,TRBV4-3,-,many,TGCGCCAGCAGCCAAGAAATGGGGGGCTGGAAAGATACGCAGTATTTT,CASSQEMGGWKDTQYF
TRBJ1-2,TRBV4-2,TRBD1,few,TGTGCCAGCAGCCAAGGGGTAACAGGGGCTAACGATGGCTACACCTTC,CASSQGVTGANDGYTF
TRBJ1-5,TRBV24-1,-,once,TGTGCCACCAGTGACTGGTATCAGCCCCAGCGTTTT,CATSDWYQPQRF
TRBJ2-6,TRBV12-3/TRBV12-4,-,many,TGTGCCAGCAGTTTAGCGGGGGGTGCTGGGGCCAACGTCCTGACTTTC,CASSLAGGAGANVLTF
TRBJ2-2,TRBV9,-,few,TGTGCCAGCAGCGTAGTCCCAGGGGAGCTGTTTTTT,CASSVVPGELFF
TRBJ2-3,TRBV20-1,TRBD1,many,TGCAGTGCTAGGACAGGGGGGTTTGCAGATACGCAGTATTTT,CSARTGGFADTQYF
TRBJ2-7,TRBV4-1,-,-,TGCGCCAGCAGCCTACCCGGGGGTCGGTACGAGCAGTACTTC,CASSLPGGRYEQYF
TRBJ2-1,TRBV5-1,TRBD2,many,TGCGCCAGCAGTAGAGACGGGGGGAGGTTCTACAATGAGCAGTTCTTC,CASSRDGGRFYNEQFF
TRBJ2-3,TRBV29-1,TRBD2,-,TGCAGCGTTGAAGGGGGGACTAGCGGGGCGAGTAGCACAGATACGCAGTATTTT,CSVEGGTSGASSTDTQYF
TRBJ1-1,TRBV28,-,many,TGTGCCAGCAGTTTAGGGTTTATGGGCACTGAAGCTTTCTTT,CASSLGFMGTEAFF
TRBJ2-2,TRBV4-3,-,many,TGCGCCAGCAGCCAAGTCGTCCCCGGGGAGCTGTTTTTT,CASSQVVPGELFF
TRBJ2-7,TRBV6-5,TRBD2,many,TGTGCCAGCAGTTATGTAGCGGGGTACGAGCAGTACTTC,CASSYVAGYEQYF
TRBJ1-2,TRBV19,TRBD1,many,TGTGCCAGTAGGCCGACAGGGGGCTACTATGGCTACACCTTC,CASRPTGGYYGYTF
TRBJ1-1,TRBV27,-,many,TGTGCCAGCAGTGTCACAGGGTTTACTGAAGCTTTCTTT,CASSVTGFTEAFF
TRBJ2-2,TRBV12-3/TRBV12-4,TRBD1,many,TGTGCCAGCAGTCCCACAGGGGGCTATGACGGGGAGCTGTTTTTT,CASSPTGGYDGELFF
TRBJ2-3,TRBV9,TRBD2,many,TGTGCCAGCAGCGTAGGGGGTAGCGGGTACACAGATACGCAGTATTTT,CASSVGGSGYTDTQYF
TRBJ2-7,TRBV27,TRBD2,many,TGTGCCAGCAGCCGTAGCGGGGGCCCCTCCTACGAGCAGTACTTC,CASSRSGGPSYEQYF
TRBJ2-6,TRBV7-9,-,many,TGTGCCAGCAGCTCAGGGGCCCACTCTGGGGCCAACGTCCTGACTTTC,CASSSGAHSGANVLTF
TRBJ2-1,TRBV19,-,many,TGTGCCAGTACTATGGGGTCGGCGGGGCCTGGGAACAATGAGCAGTTCTTC,CASTMGSAGPGNNEQFF
TRBJ1-4,TRBV5-5,TRBD1,many,TGTGCCAGCACCCTAGGTCAGCGGGACAGGATCGATGAAAAACTGTTTTTT,CASTLGQRDRIDEKLFF
TRBJ2-1,TRBV7-2,TRBD2,-,TGTGCCAGCAGCCTATGGACTAGCGGGTCACATGAGCAGTTCTTC,CASSLWTSGSHEQFF
TRBJ2-7,TRBV7-9,-,many,TGTGCCAGCACCCCCAGGGGGGACGGACACGGCGAGCAGTACTTC,CASTPRGDGHGEQYF
TRBJ2-3,TRBV5-1,-,many,TGCGCCAGCAGCTTGAGGTCGGTCGGCACAGATACGCAGTATTTT,CASSLRSVGTDTQYF
TRBJ2-1,TRBV7-9,-,few,TGTGCCAGCAGCCGAAGAGGACTAGGGGGGACCAATGAGCAGTTCTTC,CASSRRGLGGTNEQFF
TRBJ2-2,TRBV6-5,-,many,TGTGCCAGCAGTTACGGGGGGATTGTGAACACCGGGGAGCTGTTTTTT,CASSYGGIVNTGELFF
TRBJ1-1,TRBV7-3,-,many,TGTGCCAGCAGCTCGGGCAGAAAGAACACTGAAGCTTTCTTT,CASSSGRKNTEAFF
TRBJ1-2,TRBV15,-,-,TGTGCCACCAGCAGAGAGACCCTCGAGTGGGGCTACACCTTC,CATSRETLEWGYTF
TRBJ1-5,TRBV9,TRBD1,many,TGTGCCAGCAGCTCCGGGACAGGCGTTCAGCCCCAGCATTTT,CASSSGTGVQPQHF
TRBJ1-5,TRBV5-6,-,few,TGTGCCAGCAGCTTGATAGATTCTCAGCCCCAGCATTTT,CASSLIDSQPQHF
TRBJ2-7,TRBV6-5,-,few,TGTGCCAGCAGTTATCGCCGGGGCGACTACGAGCAGTACTTC,CASSYRRGDYEQYF
TRBJ1-4,TRBV7-2,TRBD1,few,TGTGCCAGCAGCTCCCGACAGGGAGGGGATGAAAAACTGTTTTTT,CASSSRQGGDEKLFF
TRBJ1-1,TRBV11-2,-,many,TGTGCCAGCAGCTTAGTCGCTTCGAACACTGAAGCTTTCTTT,CASSLVASNTEAFF
TRBJ1-5,TRBV2,TRBD1,many,TGTGCCAGCAGTGAATCCGGGACAGGGTCTGTTCAGCCCCAGCATTTT,CASSESGTGSVQPQHF
TRBJ1-3,TRBV20-1,-,many,TGCAGTGCTAGAGAGACGGAAAACACCATATATTTT,CSARETENTIYF
TRBJ1-1,TRBV14,-,few,TGTGCCAGCAGCCAAGCTATCAGGAACACTGAAGCTTTCTTT,CASSQAIRNTEAFF